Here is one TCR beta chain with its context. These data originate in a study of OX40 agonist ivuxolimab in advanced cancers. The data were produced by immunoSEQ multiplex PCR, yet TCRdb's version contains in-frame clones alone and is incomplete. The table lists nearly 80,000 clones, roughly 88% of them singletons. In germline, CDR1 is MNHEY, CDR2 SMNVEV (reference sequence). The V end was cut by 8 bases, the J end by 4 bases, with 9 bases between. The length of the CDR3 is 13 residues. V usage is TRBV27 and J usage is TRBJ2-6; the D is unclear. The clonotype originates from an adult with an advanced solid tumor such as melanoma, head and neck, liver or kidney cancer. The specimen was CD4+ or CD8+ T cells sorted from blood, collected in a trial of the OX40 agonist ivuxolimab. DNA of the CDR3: TGTGCCAGCTCGATTATGGGGGCCAACGTCCTGACTTTC. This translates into CASSIMGANVLTF.